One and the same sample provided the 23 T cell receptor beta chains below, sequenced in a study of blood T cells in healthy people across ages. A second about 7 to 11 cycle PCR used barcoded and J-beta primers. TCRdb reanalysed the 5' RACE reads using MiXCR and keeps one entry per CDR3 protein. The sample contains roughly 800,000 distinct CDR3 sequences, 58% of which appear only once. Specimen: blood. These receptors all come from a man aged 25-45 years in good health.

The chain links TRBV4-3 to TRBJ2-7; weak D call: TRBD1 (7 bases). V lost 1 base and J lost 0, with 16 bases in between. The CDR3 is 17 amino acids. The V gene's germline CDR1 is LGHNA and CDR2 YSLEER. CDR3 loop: CASSQGGGGTASYEQYF. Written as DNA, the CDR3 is TGCGCCAGCAGCCAAGGGGGCGGCGGGACAGCCTCCTACGAGCAGTACTTC.

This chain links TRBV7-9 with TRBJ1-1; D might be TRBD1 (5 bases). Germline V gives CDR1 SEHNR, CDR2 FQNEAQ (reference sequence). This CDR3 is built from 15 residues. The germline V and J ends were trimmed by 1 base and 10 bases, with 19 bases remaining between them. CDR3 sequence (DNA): TGTGCCAGCAGCTTAGGGCCCCCTTGGGGCGGTGGAGCTTTCTTT. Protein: CASSLGPPWGGGAFF.

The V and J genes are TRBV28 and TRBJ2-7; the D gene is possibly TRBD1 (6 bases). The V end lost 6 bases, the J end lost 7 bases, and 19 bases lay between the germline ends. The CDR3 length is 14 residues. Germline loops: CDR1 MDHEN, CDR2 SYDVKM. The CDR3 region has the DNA TGTGCCAGCAGAGGCACAACGAACAGGGATGAGCAGTACTTC. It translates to CASRGTTNRDEQYF.

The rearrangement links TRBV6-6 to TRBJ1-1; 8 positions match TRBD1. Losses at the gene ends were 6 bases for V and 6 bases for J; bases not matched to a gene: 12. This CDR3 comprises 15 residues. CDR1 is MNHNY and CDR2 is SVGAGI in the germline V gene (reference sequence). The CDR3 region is CASSRPGGPLSEAFF. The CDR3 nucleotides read TGTGCCAGCAGCCGACCAGGGGGCCCCTTGTCTGAAGCTTTCTTT.

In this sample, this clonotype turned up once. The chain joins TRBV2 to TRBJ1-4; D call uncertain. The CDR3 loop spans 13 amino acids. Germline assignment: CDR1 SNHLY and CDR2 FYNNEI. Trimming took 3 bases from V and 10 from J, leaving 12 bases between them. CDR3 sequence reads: CASSEAGGGKLFF. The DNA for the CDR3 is TGTGCCAGCAGTGAGGCAGGTGGTGGAAAACTGTTTTTT.

The CDR3 coding sequence is TGCAGCGTTGCACTTGGGCGTACCCAGTACTTC. It codes for CSVALGRTQYF. The chain employs TRBV29-1 and TRBJ2-5; D gene unclear. The V end lost 4 bases, the J end lost 8 bases, and 11 bases lay between the germline ends. Germline lookup yields CDR1 SQVTM and CDR2 ANQGSEA. This CDR3 spans 11 amino acids.

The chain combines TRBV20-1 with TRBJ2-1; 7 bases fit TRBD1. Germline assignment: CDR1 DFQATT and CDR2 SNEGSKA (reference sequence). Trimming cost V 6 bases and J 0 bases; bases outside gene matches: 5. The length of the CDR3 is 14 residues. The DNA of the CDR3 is TGCAGTGCACTGACAGGGAGCTCCTACAATGAGCAGTTCTTC. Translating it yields CSALTGSSYNEQFF.

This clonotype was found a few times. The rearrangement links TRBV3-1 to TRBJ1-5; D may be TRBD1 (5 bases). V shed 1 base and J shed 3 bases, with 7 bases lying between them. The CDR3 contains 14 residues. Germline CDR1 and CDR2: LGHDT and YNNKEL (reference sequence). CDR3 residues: CASSQGQINQPQHF. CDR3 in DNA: TGTGCCAGCAGCCAAGGACAGATCAATCAGCCCCAGCATTTT.

This chain's CDR3 is CASSLTDRSSGANVLTF. DNA of the CDR3: TGTGCCAGCAGCTTAACGGACCGGAGCTCTGGGGCCAACGTCCTGACTTTC. This chain joins TRBV7-2 and TRBJ2-6; no definite D call. The V gene lost 2 bases and the J gene lost 0 bases, with 11 bases spanning the gap. CDR3 length: 17 amino acids. Germline values: CDR1 SGHTA, CDR2 FQGNSA.

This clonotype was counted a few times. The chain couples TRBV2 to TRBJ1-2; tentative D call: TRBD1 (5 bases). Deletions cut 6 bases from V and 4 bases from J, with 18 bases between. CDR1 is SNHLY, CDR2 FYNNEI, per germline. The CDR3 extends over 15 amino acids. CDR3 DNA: TGTGCCAGCAGCGGCCCAGGGCGCTCCGGCTATGGCTACACCTTC. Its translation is CASSGPGRSGYGYTF.

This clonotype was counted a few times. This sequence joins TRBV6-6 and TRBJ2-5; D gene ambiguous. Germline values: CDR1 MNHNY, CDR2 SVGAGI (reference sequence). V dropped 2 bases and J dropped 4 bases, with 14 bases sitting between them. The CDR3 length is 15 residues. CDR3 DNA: TGTGCCAGCAGTTACATCGGCTCATCGGGAGAGACCCAGTACTTC. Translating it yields CASSYIGSSGETQYF.

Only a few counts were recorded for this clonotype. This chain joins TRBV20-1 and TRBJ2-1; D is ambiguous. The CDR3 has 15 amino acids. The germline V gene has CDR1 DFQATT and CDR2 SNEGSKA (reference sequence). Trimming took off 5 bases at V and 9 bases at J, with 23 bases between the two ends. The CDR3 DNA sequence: TGCAGTGCTCCAGACCCCCTAGGGCGCGCGGCTGAGCAGTTCTTC. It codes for CSAPDPLGRAAEQFF.

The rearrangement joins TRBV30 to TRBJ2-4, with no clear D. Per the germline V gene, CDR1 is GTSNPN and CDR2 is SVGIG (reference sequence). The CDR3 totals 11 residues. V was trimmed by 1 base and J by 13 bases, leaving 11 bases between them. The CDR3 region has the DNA TGTGCCTGGAGTGAAGGAGCATGGCAGTACTTC. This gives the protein CAWSEGAWQYF.

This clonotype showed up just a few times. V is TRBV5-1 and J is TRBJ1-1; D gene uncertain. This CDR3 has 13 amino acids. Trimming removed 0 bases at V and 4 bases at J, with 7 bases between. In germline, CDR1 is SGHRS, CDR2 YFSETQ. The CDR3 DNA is TGCGCCAGCAGCTTGGGCGTTAGCACTGAAGCTTTCTTT. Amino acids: CASSLGVSTEAFF.

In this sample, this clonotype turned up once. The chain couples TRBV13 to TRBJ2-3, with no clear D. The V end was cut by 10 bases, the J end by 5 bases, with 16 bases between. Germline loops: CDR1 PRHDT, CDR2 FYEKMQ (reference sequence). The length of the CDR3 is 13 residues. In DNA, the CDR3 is TGTGCCACCAAAAACTGGCTGTTAGATACGCAGTATTTT. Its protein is CATKNWLLDTQYF.

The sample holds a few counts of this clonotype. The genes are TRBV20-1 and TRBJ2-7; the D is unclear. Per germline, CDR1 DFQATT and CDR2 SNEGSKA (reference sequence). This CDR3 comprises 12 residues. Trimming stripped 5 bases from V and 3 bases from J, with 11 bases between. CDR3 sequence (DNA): TGCAGTGCTGGGGTCCTCAGCTACGAGCAGTACTTC. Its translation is CSAGVLSYEQYF.

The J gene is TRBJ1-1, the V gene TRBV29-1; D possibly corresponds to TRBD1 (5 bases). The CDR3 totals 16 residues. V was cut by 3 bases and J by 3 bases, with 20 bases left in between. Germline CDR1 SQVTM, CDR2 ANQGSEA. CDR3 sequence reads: CSVDAPRQGDDTEAFF. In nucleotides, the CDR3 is TGCAGCGTTGATGCTCCGCGCCAGGGAGATGACACTGAAGCTTTCTTT.

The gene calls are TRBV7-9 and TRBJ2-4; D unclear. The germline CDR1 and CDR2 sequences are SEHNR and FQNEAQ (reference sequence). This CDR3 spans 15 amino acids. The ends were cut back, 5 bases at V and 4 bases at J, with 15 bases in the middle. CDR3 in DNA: TGTGCCAGCAGCCTCCGGACGGACCCGAAAAACATTCAGTACTTC. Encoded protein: CASSLRTDPKNIQYF.

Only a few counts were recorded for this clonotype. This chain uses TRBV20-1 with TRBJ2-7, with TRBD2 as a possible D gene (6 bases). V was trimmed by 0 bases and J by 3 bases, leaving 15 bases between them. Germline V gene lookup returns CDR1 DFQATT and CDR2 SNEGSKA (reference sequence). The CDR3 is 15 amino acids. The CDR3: CSAREAGRTIYEQYF. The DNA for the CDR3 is TGCAGTGCTAGAGAGGCAGGGAGGACCATCTACGAGCAGTACTTC.

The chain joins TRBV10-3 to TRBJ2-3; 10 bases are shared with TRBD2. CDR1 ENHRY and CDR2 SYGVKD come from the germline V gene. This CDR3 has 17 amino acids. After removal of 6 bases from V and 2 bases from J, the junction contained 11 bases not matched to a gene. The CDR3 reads CAIRNSGGTKITDTQYF. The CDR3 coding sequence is TGTGCCATCAGAAATAGCGGGGGGACGAAGATCACAGATACGCAGTATTTT.

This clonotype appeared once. CDR3 sequence reads: CASSLPGRHEQFF. The CDR3 DNA is TGTGCCAGCAGTTTACCGGGTCGTCATGAGCAGTTCTTC. This rearrangement joins TRBV12-3 or TRBV12-4 to TRBJ2-1; no clear D. The CDR3 contains 13 residues. The germline V and J ends were trimmed by 2 bases and 8 bases, with 10 bases remaining between them.

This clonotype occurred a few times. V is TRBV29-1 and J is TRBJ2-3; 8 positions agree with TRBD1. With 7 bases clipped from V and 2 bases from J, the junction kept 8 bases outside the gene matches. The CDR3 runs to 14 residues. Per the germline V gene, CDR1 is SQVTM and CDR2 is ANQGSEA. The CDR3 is CSAETGGYTDTQYF. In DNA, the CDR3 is TGCAGCGCCGAAACAGGGGGTTACACAGATACGCAGTATTTT.

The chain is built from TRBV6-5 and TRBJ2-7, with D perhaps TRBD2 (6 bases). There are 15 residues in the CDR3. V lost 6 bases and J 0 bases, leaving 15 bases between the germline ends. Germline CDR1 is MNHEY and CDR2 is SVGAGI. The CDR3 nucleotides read TGTGCCAGCAGCCTTCAGTACGGGAGCTCCTACGAGCAGTACTTC. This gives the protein CASSLQYGSSYEQYF.